The 22 T cell receptor beta chains presented below share a single source sample, sequenced in a study of molecular identifiers for immune sequencing clone quantification. One entry per CDR3 protein, called by TCRdb with MiXCR from the PCR reads. There are about 320,000 distinct CDR3 sequences in the sample; about a quarter occur only once, and 0.65% to 0.95% lies in the top ten. The sequencing sample was made of naive CD8+ T cells from blood, with Jurkat cell RNA spiked in. Subset in this sample: FACS-sorted CD8+CD4-CCR7+CD45RA+ naive T cells. Source of these receptors: a human donor in good health. Some libraries in this study had Jurkat cell RNA spiked in.

V usage is TRBV4-3 and J usage is TRBJ1-1; TRBD1 aligns across 7 bases. The CDR3 sequence is 17 residues long. Germline-derived CDR1 and CDR2 are LGHNA and YSLEER. With 6 bases clipped from V and 0 bases from J, the junction kept 13 bases outside the gene matches. The CDR3 sequence is CASSPQGQRALNTEAFF. Here the CDR3 DNA reads TGCGCCAGCAGTCCGCAGGGACAGAGGGCCCTGAACACTGAAGCTTTCTTT.

This clonotype came up a few times. This chain joins TRBV20-1 and TRBJ2-4; either TRBD1 or TRBD2 may fit D (5 bases each). CDR3 size: 16 residues. Looked up from germline, CDR1 is DFQATT and CDR2 is SNEGSKA (reference sequence). Here the CDR3 reads CPTGPPEMGIKNIQYF. The CDR3 DNA follows: TGCCCTACGGGACCTCCCGAGATGGGTATCAAAAACATTCAGTACTTC.

This clonotype was counted at least ten times. V usage is TRBV5-1 and J usage is TRBJ1-1, with D perhaps matching TRBD1 (5 bases). V was shortened by 4 bases and J by 4 bases, with 17 bases between the two germline ends. This CDR3 is built from 15 residues. The germline gives CDR1 SGHRS, CDR2 YFSETQ. CDR3 sequence (DNA): TGCGCCAGCAGCCCCTTGGGGGGGAAATTCACTGAAGCTTTCTTT. Its translation: CASSPLGGKFTEAFF.

A note on this clonotype: A much larger clone differs by one base, so this may be a read error. The gene calls are TRBV7-2 and TRBJ2-3; 8 nucleotides line up with TRBD2. The CDR3 has 15 amino acids. V lost 5 bases and J lost 6; bases outside the gene matches: 10. Germline V lookup: CDR1 SGHTA, CDR2 FQGNSA. The chain's CDR3 is CASSTWISGKDTQYF. CDR3 coding DNA: TGTGCCAGCAGCACTTGGATTAGCGGGAAGGATACGCAGTATTTT.

This clonotype was seen more than once but under ten times. The chain employs TRBV11-2 and TRBJ2-1; D is unclear. The CDR3 is 14 amino acids. V was cut by 5 bases and J by 9 bases, with 17 bases left in between. Germline CDR1 reads SGHAT; CDR2 reads FQNNGV. CDR3: CASSQEGSQLEQFF. DNA of the CDR3: TGTGCCAGCAGCCAAGAAGGGTCGCAGCTTGAGCAGTTCTTC.

This clonotype was seen only a few times. The V gene is TRBV11-2, the J gene TRBJ2-7; 10 bases map to TRBD2. Germline assignment: CDR1 SGHAT and CDR2 FQNNGV. CDR3 length equals 15 residues. V lost 1 base, J lost 4 bases, and 4 bases stayed unmatched. CDR3 nucleotides: TGTGCCAGCAGCTTAGGGACTAGCGGCTTATACGAGCAGTACTTC. This sequence encodes CASSLGTSGLYEQYF.

This clonotype was observed a few times. V is TRBV6-2 or TRBV6-3 and J is TRBJ2-2; no firm D call. The germline V gene encodes CDR1 MNHEY and CDR2 SVGEGT. Trimming took off 7 bases at V and 6 bases at J, with 15 bases between the two ends. This CDR3 region has 14 residues. The CDR3 loop reads CASTPLLLPGELFF. The CDR3 bases are TGTGCCAGCACCCCCTTGTTGCTCCCCGGGGAGCTGTTTTTT.

This clonotype was observed a handful of times. This sequence joins TRBV27 and TRBJ1-1, with D tentatively TRBD1 (5 bases). The CDR3 covers 21 residues. V was clipped by 2 bases and J by 0 bases, with 28 bases between them. Germline lookup yields CDR1 MNHEY and CDR2 SMNVEV (reference sequence). This CDR3 reads CASSLTGPTEGITKMNTEAFF. The CDR3 DNA reads TGTGCCAGCAGTTTAACCGGGCCTACAGAGGGGATTACGAAGATGAACACTGAAGCTTTCTTT.

In its sample, this clonotype was seen many times. This rearrangement joins TRBV12-3 or TRBV12-4 to TRBJ2-7; TRBD2 is a possible D gene (5 bases). The V gene lost 3 bases and the J gene lost 7 bases, with 7 bases spanning the gap. The CDR3 length is 11 residues. The CDR3 DNA sequence: TGTGCCAGCAGTTTCCGGGAAGAGCAGTACTTC. Its protein is CASSFREEQYF.

About this clonotype: A read error may produce the germline difference seen at one junction end. This chain connects TRBV5-1 to TRBJ2-7; 8 nucleotides line up with TRBD1. The CDR3 extends over 14 amino acids. In germline, CDR1 is SGHRS, CDR2 YFSETQ. The CDR3 coding sequence is TGCGCCAGCAGCCCCGGGACAGGAACCTACGAGCAGTGCTTC. This codes for CASSPGTGTYEQCF.

The table lists this clonotype with a few counts. The V gene is TRBV4-2, the J gene TRBJ2-1; 9 bases agree with TRBD1. Germline assignment: CDR1 LGHNA and CDR2 YNFKEQ. The CDR3 is made up of 16 amino acids. With 0 bases clipped from V and 4 bases from J, the junction kept 4 bases outside the gene matches. This chain's CDR3 is CASSQDRQGDYNEQFF. The CDR3 nucleotides read TGTGCCAGCAGCCAAGACCGACAGGGGGATTACAATGAGCAGTTCTTC.

A word on this clonotype: Since a much larger clone is just one base distant, this may be a read error. The chain recombines TRBV2 with TRBJ1-1; maybe TRBD1 (5 bases). In germline, CDR1 is SNHLY, CDR2 FYNNEI. Trimming pared 3 bases from V and 6 bases from J, leaving 8 bases between. The CDR3 spans 12 residues. In nucleotides, the CDR3 is TGTGCCAGCAGTGATGACAGTTCTGAAGCTTTCTTT. Translating gives CASSDDSSEAFF. The full variable domain, rest sourced from reference TRBV2 and TRBJ1-1, is EPEVTQTPSHQVTQMGQEVILRCVPISNHLYFYWYRQILGQKVEFLVSFYNNEISEKSEIFDDQFSVERPDGSNFTLKIRSTKLEDSAMYFCASSDDSSEAFFGQGTRLTVV.

This clonotype was seen only a few times. This sequence joins TRBV27 and TRBJ2-7; TRBD2 matches 9 bases. After removal of 3 bases from V and 4 bases from J, the junction contained 4 bases not matched to a gene. CDR1 and CDR2 (germline): MNHEY, SMNVEV (reference sequence). CDR3 length: 14 amino acids. The CDR3 sequence: CASSFAAGGYEQYF. CDR3 DNA: TGTGCCAGCAGTTTTGCAGCGGGAGGTTACGAGCAGTACTTC.

The CDR3 sequence: CASSLRDLSGYGYTF. CDR3 DNA: TGCGCCAGCAGCCTACGGGACCTTAGCGGCTATGGCTACACCTTC. This sequence joins TRBV4-1 and TRBJ1-2; TRBD1 is a possible D gene (5 bases). The CDR3 is 15 residues long. The V gene lost 4 bases and the J gene lost 4 bases, with 16 bases spanning the gap. Germline values: CDR1 MGHRA, CDR2 YSYEKL.

This clonotype was detected ten times or more. This chain uses TRBV4-3 with TRBJ2-3; D might be TRBD1 or TRBD2, each matching 5 bases. Trimming cost V 0 bases and J 2 bases, with 12 bases left between them. The CDR3 has 16 residues. Per germline, CDR1 LGHNA and CDR2 YSLEER. The CDR3 here is CASSQDQADNTDTQYF. CDR3 in DNA: TGCGCCAGCAGCCAAGATCAAGCGGACAACACAGATACGCAGTATTTT.

In this sample, this clonotype turned up a few times. J is TRBJ1-2 and V is TRBV2; D is unclear. V was cut by 9 bases and J by 0 bases, with 14 bases left in between. This CDR3 comprises 14 residues. In germline, CDR1 is SNHLY, CDR2 FYNNEI. CDR3 bases: TGTGCCAGGAGTCCTGGCACCTCTAACTATGGCTACACCTTC. Translation gives CARSPGTSNYGYTF.

This clonotype was observed at least ten times. The chain has TRBV12-3 or TRBV12-4 and TRBJ2-3; 9 bases agree with TRBD2. With V trimmed by 5 bases and J by 6 bases, 3 bases remained unmatched. The CDR3 is 13 amino acids. The CDR3: CASSRTSADTQYF. The CDR3 DNA is TGTGCCAGCAGTCGGACTAGCGCGGATACGCAGTATTTT.

In its sample, this clonotype was seen a few times. The rearrangement uses TRBV19 and TRBJ2-1; perhaps TRBD2 as D (5 bases). Deletions cut 7 bases from V and 4 bases from J, with 14 bases between. Germline V gene data show CDR1 as LNHDA and CDR2 as SQIVND (reference sequence). This CDR3 is 14 amino acids long. The CDR3 region is CASTSADLYNEQFF. DNA of the CDR3: TGTGCCAGTACGTCAGCGGACCTATACAATGAGCAGTTCTTC.

This clonotype was counted a few times. V is TRBV6-1 and J is TRBJ2-1; TRBD1 agrees at 7 bases. Germline CDR1 reads MNHNS; CDR2 reads SASEGT. This CDR3 is built from 16 residues. V lost 5 bases and J lost 6; bases outside the gene matches: 13. The CDR3 loop is CASSPQTGVRGNEQFF. For the CDR3, the DNA is TGTGCCAGCAGTCCTCAAACAGGGGTGAGAGGCAATGAGCAGTTCTTC.

Details on this clonotype: A read error is possible here, since a much larger clone lies one base away. The chain couples TRBV12-3 or TRBV12-4 to TRBJ1-1, with D possibly being TRBD1 (5 bases). The ends were cut back, 6 bases at V and 1 base at J, with 15 bases in the middle. The CDR3 covers 15 residues. The CDR3 region has the DNA TGTGCCAGCAGACCCTCAGGGAGGACGAACACTGAAGCTTTCTTT. It is translated as CASRPSGRTNTEAFF.

This clonotype was seen more than once but under ten times. V gene TRBV12-3 or TRBV12-4 combines with J gene TRBJ2-5; D gene unclear. Trimming removed 5 bases from V and 2 bases from J, with 18 bases in between. The CDR3 sequence is 16 residues long. The CDR3 protein is CASSPLTGRLQETQYF. The CDR3 coding sequence is TGTGCCAGCAGTCCGCTGACTGGAAGGCTGCAAGAGACCCAGTACTTC.

To note about this clonotype: A single base separates this from a much larger clone, so it may be a read error. The chain joins TRBV7-9 to TRBJ1-4; no clear D. The CDR3 runs 16 residues. Germline V lookup: CDR1 SEHNR, CDR2 FQNEAQ (reference sequence). The CDR3 coding sequence is TGTGCCAGCAGCACCAACGGAGGTGCAACTAATGAAAAACCGTTTTTT. Its translation is CASSTNGGATNEKPFF.